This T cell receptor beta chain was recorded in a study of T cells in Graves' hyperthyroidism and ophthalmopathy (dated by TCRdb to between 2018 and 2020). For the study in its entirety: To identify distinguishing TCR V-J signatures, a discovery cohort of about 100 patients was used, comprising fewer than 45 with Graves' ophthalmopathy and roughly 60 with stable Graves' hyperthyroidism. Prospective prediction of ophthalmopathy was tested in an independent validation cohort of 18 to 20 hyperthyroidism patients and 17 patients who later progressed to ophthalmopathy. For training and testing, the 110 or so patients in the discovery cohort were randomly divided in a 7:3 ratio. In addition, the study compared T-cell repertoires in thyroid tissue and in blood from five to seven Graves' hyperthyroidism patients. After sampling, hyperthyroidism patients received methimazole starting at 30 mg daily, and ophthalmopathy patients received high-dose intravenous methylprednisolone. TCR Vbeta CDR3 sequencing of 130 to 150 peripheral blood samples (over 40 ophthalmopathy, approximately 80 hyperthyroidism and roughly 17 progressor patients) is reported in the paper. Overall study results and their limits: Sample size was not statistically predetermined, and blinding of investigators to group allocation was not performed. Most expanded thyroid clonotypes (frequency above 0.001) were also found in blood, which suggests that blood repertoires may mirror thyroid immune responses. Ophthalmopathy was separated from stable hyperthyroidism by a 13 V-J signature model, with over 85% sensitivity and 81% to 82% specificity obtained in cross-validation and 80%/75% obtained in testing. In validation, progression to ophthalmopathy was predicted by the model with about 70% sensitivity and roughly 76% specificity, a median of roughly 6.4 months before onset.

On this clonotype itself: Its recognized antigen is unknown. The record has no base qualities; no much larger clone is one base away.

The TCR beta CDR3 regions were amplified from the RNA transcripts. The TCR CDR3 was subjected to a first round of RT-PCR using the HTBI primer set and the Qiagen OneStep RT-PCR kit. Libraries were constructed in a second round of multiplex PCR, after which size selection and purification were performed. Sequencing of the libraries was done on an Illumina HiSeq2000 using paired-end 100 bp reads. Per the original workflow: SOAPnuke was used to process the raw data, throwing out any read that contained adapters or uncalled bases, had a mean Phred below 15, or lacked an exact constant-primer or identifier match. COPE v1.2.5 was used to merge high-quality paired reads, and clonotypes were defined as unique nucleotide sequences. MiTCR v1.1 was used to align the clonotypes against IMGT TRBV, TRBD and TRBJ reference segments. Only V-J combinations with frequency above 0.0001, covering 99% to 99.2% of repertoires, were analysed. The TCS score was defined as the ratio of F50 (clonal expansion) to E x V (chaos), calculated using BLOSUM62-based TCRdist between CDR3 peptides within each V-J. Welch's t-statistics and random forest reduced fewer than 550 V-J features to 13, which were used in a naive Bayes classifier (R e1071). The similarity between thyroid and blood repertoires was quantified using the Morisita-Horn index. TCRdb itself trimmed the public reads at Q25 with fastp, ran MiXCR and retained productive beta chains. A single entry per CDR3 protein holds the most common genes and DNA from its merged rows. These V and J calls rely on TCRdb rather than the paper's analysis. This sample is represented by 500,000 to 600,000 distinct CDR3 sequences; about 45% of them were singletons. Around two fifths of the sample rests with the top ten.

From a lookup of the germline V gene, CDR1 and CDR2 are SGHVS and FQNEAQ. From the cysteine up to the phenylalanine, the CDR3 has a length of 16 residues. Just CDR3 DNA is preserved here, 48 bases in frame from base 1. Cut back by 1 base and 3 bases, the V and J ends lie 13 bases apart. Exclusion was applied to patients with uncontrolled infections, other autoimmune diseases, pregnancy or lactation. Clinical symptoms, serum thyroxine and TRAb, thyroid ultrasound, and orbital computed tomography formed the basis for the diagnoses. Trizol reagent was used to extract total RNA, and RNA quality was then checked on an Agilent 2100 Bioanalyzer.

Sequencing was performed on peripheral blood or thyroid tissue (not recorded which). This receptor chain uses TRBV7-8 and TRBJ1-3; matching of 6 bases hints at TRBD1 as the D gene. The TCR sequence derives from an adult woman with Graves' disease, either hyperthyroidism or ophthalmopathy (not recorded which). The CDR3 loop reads CASSLDAGARGNTIYF. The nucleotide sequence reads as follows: TGTGCCAGCAGCTTAGATGCAGGGGCGCGTGGAAACACCATATATTTT.